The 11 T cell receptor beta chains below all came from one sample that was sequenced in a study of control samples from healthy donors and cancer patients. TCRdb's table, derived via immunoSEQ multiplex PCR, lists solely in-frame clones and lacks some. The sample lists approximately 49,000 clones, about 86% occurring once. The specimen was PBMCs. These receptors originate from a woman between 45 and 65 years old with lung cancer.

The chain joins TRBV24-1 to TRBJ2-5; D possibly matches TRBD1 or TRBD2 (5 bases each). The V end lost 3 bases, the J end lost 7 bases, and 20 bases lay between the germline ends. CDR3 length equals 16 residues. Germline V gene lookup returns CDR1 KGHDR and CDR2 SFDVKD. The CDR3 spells CATSDPSRDGEGTQYF. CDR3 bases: TGTGCCACCAGTGATCCCTCTCGGGACGGGGAAGGGACCCAGTACTTC.

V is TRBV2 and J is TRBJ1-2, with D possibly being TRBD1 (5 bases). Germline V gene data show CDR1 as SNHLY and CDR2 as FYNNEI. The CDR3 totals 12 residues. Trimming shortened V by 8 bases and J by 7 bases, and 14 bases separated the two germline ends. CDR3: CASSRDQSGYTF. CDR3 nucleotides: TGTGCCAGCTCCAGGGATCAATCTGGCTACACCTTC.

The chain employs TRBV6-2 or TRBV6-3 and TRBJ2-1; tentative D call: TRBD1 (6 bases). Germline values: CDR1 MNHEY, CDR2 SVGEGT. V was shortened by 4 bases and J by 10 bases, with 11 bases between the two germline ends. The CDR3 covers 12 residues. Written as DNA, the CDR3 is TGTGCCAGCAGTTTGCTCGGACAGGAGCAGTTCTTC. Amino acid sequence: CASSLLGQEQFF.

In nucleotides, the CDR3 is TGTGCCAGCAGCTTAAGCGGGGGGGTTTACAATGAGCAGTTCTTC. It specifies CASSLSGGVYNEQFF. V is TRBV7-3 and J is TRBJ2-1; TRBD2 aligns across 9 bases. The V segment lost 1 base and the J segment 4 bases; nucleotides outside the gene matches: 2. This CDR3 has 15 residues. The germline V gene has CDR1 SGHTA and CDR2 FQGTGA.

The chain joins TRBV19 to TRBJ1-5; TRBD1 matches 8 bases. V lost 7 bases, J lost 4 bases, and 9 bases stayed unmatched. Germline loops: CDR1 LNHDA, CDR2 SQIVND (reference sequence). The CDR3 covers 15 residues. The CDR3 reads CASMTQTGVNQPQHF. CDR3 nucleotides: TGTGCCAGTATGACCCAGACAGGGGTGAATCAGCCCCAGCATTTT.

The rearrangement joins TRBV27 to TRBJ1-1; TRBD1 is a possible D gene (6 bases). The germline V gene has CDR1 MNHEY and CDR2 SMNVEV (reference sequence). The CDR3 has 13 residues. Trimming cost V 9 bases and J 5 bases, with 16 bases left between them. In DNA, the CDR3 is TGTGCCAGTATGTATGGGGGCGGAACTGAAGCTTTCTTT. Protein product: CASMYGGGTEAFF.

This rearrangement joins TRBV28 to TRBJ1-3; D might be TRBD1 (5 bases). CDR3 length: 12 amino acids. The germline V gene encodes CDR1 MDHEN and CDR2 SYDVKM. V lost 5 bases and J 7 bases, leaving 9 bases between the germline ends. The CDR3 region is CASSLSGNTIYF. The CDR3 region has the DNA TGTGCCAGCAGTCTCTCAGGGAACACCATATATTTT.

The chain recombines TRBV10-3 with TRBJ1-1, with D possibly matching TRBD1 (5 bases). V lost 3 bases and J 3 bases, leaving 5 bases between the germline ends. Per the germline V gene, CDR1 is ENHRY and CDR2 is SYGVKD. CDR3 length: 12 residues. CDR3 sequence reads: CAISDRDTEAFF. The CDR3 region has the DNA TGTGCCATCAGTGACAGGGACACTGAAGCTTTCTTT.

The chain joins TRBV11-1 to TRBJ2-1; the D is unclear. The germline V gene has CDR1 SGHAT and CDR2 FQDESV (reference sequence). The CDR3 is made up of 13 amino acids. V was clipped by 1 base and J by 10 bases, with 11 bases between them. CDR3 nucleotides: TGTGCCAGCAGCTTAGTGACACGGCGAGAGCAGTTCTTC. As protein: CASSLVTRREQFF.

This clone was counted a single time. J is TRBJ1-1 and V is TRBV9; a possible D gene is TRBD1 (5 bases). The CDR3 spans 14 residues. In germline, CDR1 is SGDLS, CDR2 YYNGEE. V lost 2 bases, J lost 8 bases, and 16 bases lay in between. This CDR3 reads CASSVRRDAGEAFF. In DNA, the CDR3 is TGTGCCAGCAGCGTGCGCAGGGATGCGGGGGAAGCTTTCTTT.

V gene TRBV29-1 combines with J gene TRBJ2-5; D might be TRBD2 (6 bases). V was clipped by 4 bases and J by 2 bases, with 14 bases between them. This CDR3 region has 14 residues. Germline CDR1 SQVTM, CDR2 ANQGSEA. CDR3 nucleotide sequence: TGCAGCGTTGGAGGCGCAAGCGGGCAAGAGACCCAGTACTTC. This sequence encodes CSVGGASGQETQYF. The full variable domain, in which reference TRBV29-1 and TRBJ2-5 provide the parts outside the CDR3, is SAVISQKPSRDICQRGTSLTIQCQVDSQVTMMFWYRQQPGQSLTLIATANQGSEATYESGFVIDKFPISRPNLTFSTLTVSNMSPEDSSIYLCSVGGASGQETQYFGPGTRLLVL.